The T cell receptor (beta chain) described here comes from a study of Ad26.COV2.S vaccination and SARS-CoV-2 variants. Whole-study results and caveats: For non-spike TCRs, breadth in vaccine recipients resembled that in placebo recipients.

Points on this clone: Its specificity is not known.

Treatment: about 20 received Ad26.COV2.S at low or high dose, single or two shots; roughly 5 received placebo; per-sample allocation not given. The study sampled participants on day 63 after the first vaccine or placebo injection. V gave up 8 bases and J gave up 2 bases, with 4 bases separating them. Germline values: CDR1 WSHSY, CDR2 SAAADI. This CDR3 has 10 residues. Sequencing was performed with immunoSEQ multiplex PCR; in TCRdb, only in-frame clones are kept and a portion is missing. Of some 420,000 clones listed, approximately 88% are singletons. V is TRBV10-2 and J is TRBJ2-7, with D unclear. This clonotype originated in a person aged 18-65 years who received the Ad26.COV2.S COVID-19 vaccine or a placebo. The sample was peripheral blood, taken in a trial of Ad26.COV2.S vaccine versus placebo. The CDR3 loop is CASGTYEQYF. The DNA of the CDR3 is TGCGCCAGCGGGACCTACGAGCAGTACTTC.